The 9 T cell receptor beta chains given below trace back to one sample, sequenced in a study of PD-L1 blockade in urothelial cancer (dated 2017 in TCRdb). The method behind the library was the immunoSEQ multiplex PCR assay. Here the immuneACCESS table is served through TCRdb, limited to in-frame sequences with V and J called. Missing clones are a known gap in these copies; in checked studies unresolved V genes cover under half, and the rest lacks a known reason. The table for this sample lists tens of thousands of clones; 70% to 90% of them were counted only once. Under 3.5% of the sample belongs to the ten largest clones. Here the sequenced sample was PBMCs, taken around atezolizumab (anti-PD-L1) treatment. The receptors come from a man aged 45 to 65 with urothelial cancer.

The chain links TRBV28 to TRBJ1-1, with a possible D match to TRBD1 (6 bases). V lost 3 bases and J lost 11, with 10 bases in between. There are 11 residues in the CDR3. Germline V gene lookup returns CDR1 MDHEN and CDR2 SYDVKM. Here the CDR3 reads CASSLGRGAFF. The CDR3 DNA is TGTGCCAGCAGTTTGGGCAGGGGCGCTTTCTTT.

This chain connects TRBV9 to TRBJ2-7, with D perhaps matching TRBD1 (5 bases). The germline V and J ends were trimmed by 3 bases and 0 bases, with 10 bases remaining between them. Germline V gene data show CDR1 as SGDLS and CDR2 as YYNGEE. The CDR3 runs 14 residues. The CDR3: CASSETAYSYEQYF. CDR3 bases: TGTGCCAGCAGCGAGACAGCGTACTCCTACGAGCAGTACTTC.

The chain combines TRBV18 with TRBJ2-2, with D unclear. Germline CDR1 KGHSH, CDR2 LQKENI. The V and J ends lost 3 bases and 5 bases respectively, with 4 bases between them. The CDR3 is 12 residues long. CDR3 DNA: TGTGCCAGCTCACCTATGACCGGGGAGCTGTTTTTT. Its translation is CASSPMTGELFF.

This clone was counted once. The CDR3 sequence: CSVRWRGTNTGELFF. CDR3 nucleotide sequence: TGCAGCGTGAGGTGGCGGGGAACGAACACCGGGGAGCTGTTTTTT. The chain recombines TRBV29-1 with TRBJ2-2; tentatively, D is TRBD2 (6 bases). Germline V CDR1 and CDR2: SQVTM, ANQGSEA. The length of the CDR3 is 15 residues. V lost 6 bases to trimming and J lost 0 bases, with 14 bases between them.

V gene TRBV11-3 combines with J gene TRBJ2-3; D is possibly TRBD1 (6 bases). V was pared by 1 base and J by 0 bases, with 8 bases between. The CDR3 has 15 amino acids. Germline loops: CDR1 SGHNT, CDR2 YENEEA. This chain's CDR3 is CASSLGTASTDTQYF. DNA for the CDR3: TGTGCCAGCAGCTTAGGGACAGCCAGCACAGATACGCAGTATTTT. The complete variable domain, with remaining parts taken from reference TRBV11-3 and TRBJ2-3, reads EAGVVQSPRYKIIEKKQPVAFWCNPISGHNTLYWYLQNLGQGPELLIRYENEEAVDDSQLPKDRFSAERLKGVDSTLKIQPAELGDSAVYLCASSLGTASTDTQYFGPGTRLTVL.

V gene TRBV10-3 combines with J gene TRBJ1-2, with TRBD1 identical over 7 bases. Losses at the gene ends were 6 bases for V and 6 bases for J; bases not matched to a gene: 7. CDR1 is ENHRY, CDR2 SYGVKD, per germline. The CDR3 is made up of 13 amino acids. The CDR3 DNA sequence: TGTGCCATCAGATCCGGGACAGCGAATGGCTACACCTTC. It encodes CAIRSGTANGYTF.

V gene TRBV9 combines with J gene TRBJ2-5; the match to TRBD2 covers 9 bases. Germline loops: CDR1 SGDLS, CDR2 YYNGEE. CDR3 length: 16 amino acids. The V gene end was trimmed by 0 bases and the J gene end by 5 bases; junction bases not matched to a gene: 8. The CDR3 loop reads CASSVGLAGSVETQYF. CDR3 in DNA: TGTGCCAGCAGCGTAGGTCTAGCGGGAAGCGTGGAGACCCAGTACTTC. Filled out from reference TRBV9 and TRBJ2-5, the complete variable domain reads DSGVTQTPKHLITATGQRVTLRCSPRSGDLSVYWYQQSLDQGLQFLIQYYNGEERAKGNILERFSAQQFPDLHSELNLSSLELGDSALYFCASSVGLAGSVETQYFGPGTRLLVL.

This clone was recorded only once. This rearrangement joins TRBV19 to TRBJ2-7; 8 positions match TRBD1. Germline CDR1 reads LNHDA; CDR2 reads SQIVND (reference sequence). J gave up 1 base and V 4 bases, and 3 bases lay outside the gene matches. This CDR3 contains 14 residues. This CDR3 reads CASSRDRNSYEQYF. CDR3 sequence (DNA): TGTGCCAGTAGTAGGGACAGGAATTCCTACGAGCAGTACTTC.

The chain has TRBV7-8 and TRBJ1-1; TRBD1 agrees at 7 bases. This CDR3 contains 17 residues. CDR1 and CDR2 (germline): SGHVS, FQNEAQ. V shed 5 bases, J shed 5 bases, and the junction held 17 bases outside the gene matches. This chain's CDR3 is CASSPYLGTEIQTEAFF. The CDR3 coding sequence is TGTGCCAGCAGCCCGTACCTCGGGACAGAGATACAGACTGAAGCTTTCTTT.